The sequence of this T cell receptor beta chain was determined in a study of CD8 T cells in ankylosing spondylitis. The study, taken as a whole, reports: Seven or eight highly homologous variants formed a TCR beta motif that appeared characteristic of ankylosing spondylitis blood. Reactive arthritis synovial fluid and blood were previously reported to contain some motif variants. Relatively rare in peripheral blood, disease-linked clones were also CD8+. From matched ankylosing spondylitis synovial fluid, disease-linked clones were reportedly recovered at significantly enriched levels.

CDR1 and CDR2 (germline): LNHDA, SQIVND (reference sequence). This CDR3 comprises 13 residues. Trimming shortened V by 6 bases and J by 1 base, and 8 bases separated the two germline ends. This clonotype was counted a few times. Antigen: not known. Quantitative 5'-RACE was performed with molecular barcodes, and it yielded the TCR beta libraries. TCRdb re-analysed the 5' RACE reads in MiXCR, keeping a single row per CDR3 protein. The sample records 750,000 to 850,000 distinct CDR3 sequences, roughly 10% being singletons. This sequence was found in a male donor with ankylosing spondylitis. What was sequenced was blood, either unsorted or a sorted T cell fraction (not recorded which). The rearrangement uses TRBV19 and TRBJ2-3; no reliable D call. CDR3 in amino acids: CASRGFGTDTQYF. DNA for the CDR3: TGTGCCAGTAGGGGGTTTGGCACAGATACGCAGTATTTT. The whole variable domain, filled in from reference TRBV19 and TRBJ2-3, reads DGGITQSPKYLFRKEGQNVTLSCEQNLNHDAMYWYRQDPGQGLRLIYYSQIVNDFQKGDIAEGYSVSREKKESFPLTVTSAQKNPTAFYLCASRGFGTDTQYFGPGTRLTVL.